The 5 T cell receptor beta chains below come from one sample, sequenced in a study of Ad26.COV2.S vaccination and SARS-CoV-2 variants. Treatment given: about 20 received Ad26.COV2.S at low or high dose, single or two shots; about 5 received placebo; per-sample allocation not given. The investigators took samples on day 63 after the first vaccine or placebo injection. The data were produced by immunoSEQ multiplex PCR, yet TCRdb's version contains in-frame clones alone and is incomplete. Altogether roughly 320,000 clones are present, around four fifths being singletons, with the ten largest covering around 2.2%. The starting material was peripheral blood, obtained in a trial of Ad26.COV2.S vaccine versus placebo. The receptors were gathered from a person between 18 and 65 years old who received the Ad26.COV2.S COVID-19 vaccine or a placebo.

V and J are TRBV9 and TRBJ2-3; tentative D call: TRBD1 (5 bases). The CDR3 contains 15 residues. V lost 0 bases, J lost 1 base, and 9 bases lay in between. Per germline, CDR1 SGDLS and CDR2 YYNGEE. The CDR3 is CASSVEVRGTDTQYF. The CDR3 DNA is TGTGCCAGCAGCGTAGAAGTCAGGGGCACAGATACGCAGTATTTT.

This clone has only one observation. The genes are TRBV11-1 and TRBJ1-1; TRBD1 is a possible D gene (6 bases). Trimming shortened V by 3 bases and J by 4 bases, and 15 bases separated the two germline ends. Germline lookup yields CDR1 SGHAT and CDR2 FQDESV (reference sequence). The CDR3 loop spans 15 amino acids. CDR3 sequence: CASSLYGGTGTEAFF. CDR3 coding DNA: TGTGCCAGCAGCTTGTATGGGGGCACGGGCACTGAAGCTTTCTTT.

CDR3 region: CASSLSFLGYGYTF. The DNA of the CDR3 is TGTGCCAGCAGTTTATCATTCCTCGGCTATGGCTACACCTTC. V gene TRBV27 combines with J gene TRBJ1-2; D uncertain. This CDR3 is 14 amino acids long. V was clipped by 0 bases and J by 4 bases, with 9 bases between them. Germline CDR1 is MNHEY and CDR2 is SMNVEV (reference sequence).

The chain has TRBV2 and TRBJ2-7; a possible D gene is TRBD1 (6 bases). CDR1 is SNHLY and CDR2 is FYNNEI in the germline V gene. V dropped 7 bases and J dropped 0 bases, with 13 bases sitting between them. CDR3 length: 14 residues. CDR3 in amino acids: CASNLDRTSYEQYF. In DNA, the CDR3 is TGTGCCAGCAACCTAGACAGGACCTCCTACGAGCAGTACTTC. Full variable domain (missing parts from reference TRBV2 and TRBJ2-7): EPEVTQTPSHQVTQMGQEVILRCVPISNHLYFYWYRQILGQKVEFLVSFYNNEISEKSEIFDDQFSVERPDGSNFTLKIRSTKLEDSAMYFCASNLDRTSYEQYFGPGTRLTVT.

V is TRBV5-4 and J is TRBJ1-2, with 11 bases that match TRBD1. Germline V gives CDR1 SGHNT, CDR2 YYREEE (reference sequence). V was clipped by 4 bases and J by 8 bases; unmatched bases: 7. CDR3 length equals 14 residues. The CDR3 DNA reads TGTGCCAGCAGCCCTTGGACAGGGGGCGAGGGCTACACCTTC. Encoded protein: CASSPWTGGEGYTF.